This T cell receptor beta chain emerged from a study of CD8+CD57+ T cells in acquired aplastic anemia (dated by TCRdb to 2017 to 2018). At the level of the whole study: A mean of approximately 3 ug of DNA, ranging from about 0.19 to 30 ug, was extracted from sorted CD4+ and CD8+ cells. A CD8+CD57+ expansion meant a frequency higher than the mean frequency seen in healthy subjects.

Patients chosen for sequencing had shown expansion of CD8+CD57+ cells by flow cytometry. All patients had severe acquired aplastic anemia diagnosed by International Study of Aplastic Anemia and Agranulocytosis and Camitta criteria. Patients had received no therapy at the time of blood sampling. In the study, sorted CD4+ and CD8+ blood T cells from patients with severe aplastic anemia and from healthy subjects underwent deep sequencing of TCR repertoires. Patients were enrolled under clinicaltrials.gov protocols 00001620, 01623167, 00001397, 00071045, 00081523 and 00961064 in the USA. Ficoll-Paque density gradient centrifugation was used to isolate peripheral blood mononuclear cells. CD4+ and CD8+ T cells were sorted by FACS or magnetic beads before DNA extraction. The research as a whole found: Between patients and healthy controls, no significant difference in CD8+ Simpson's diversity was found (P=0.060). About 30 CD8+ CDR3 sequences were found to be shared between patients and controls, but these sequences appeared to be highly expressed in patients and within the immunodominant clones of the patients.

The junction shows trimming of 6 bases on V and 2 bases on J, plus 17 bases between the germline ends. Sequences DFQATT (CDR1) and SNEGSKA (CDR2) are obtained from the germline V gene (reference sequence). The CDR3 sequence holds 14 residues, the cysteine and phenylalanine included. Left in the record is the CDR3 DNA by itself, 42 bases read in frame from the first base. Genomic DNA was used as template for profiling of TCR beta VDJ combinations and CDR3 sequences. An Illumina HiSeq 2000 was used for TCR repertoire sequencing. In the original analysis: Repertoire assessment relied on Simpson's diversity index, CDR3 size and DJ length profiles, and TRBV/TRBJ rearrangement plots. The immunodominant clone was defined as the most abundant DNA sequence in deep sequencing data. CDR3 amino acid sequences were screened for sharing across subjects and were compared with published repertoires and the VDJdb database. TCRdb ran its own pipeline on the public reads, namely fastp trimming at Q25 and MiXCR clone calling, and kept in-frame beta chains. Each CDR3 protein appears once, grouped with its most common genes and DNA. The V and J calls come from TCRdb's annotation, not from the publication. In this sample the table shows 50,000 or so distinct CDR3 sequences, around 50% of which occur a single time. The top ten hold roughly 15% of the sample.

This clonotype is classified as medium-sized (0.01 to 0.1%). Its antigen is unknown. Per-base quality was not reported, and no clone a single base away is much larger than it. The sequence came from a human donor with aplastic anemia. Rearrangement joined TRBV20-1 to TRBJ2-7; the D gene is possibly TRBD1 or TRBD2, with 5 bases matching each. The sample taken for sequencing was sorted CD4+, CD8+, or CD8+CD57+ T cells (not recorded which) from PBMCs. DNA sequence: TGCAGTGCCTTCGAGGGGCAGTGGGCCTACGAGCAGTACTTC. Its translation reads: CSAFEGQWAYEQYF.